This TCR beta chain was sequenced during a study of human thymus T cells. Broader study findings: Blood and thymic repertoires both appeared biased in V and J gene usage.

As regards this clone: Its antigen is not identified.

The donors were infants in Finland with congenital heart defects, otherwise immunologically healthy. Only four of the eight donors provided an approximately 0.45-1 mL blood sample. Genomic DNA was extracted from every available blood leukocyte. The germline gives CDR1 SQVTM, CDR2 ANQGSEA. The CDR3 is made up of 15 amino acids. With 0 bases clipped from V and 9 bases from J, the junction kept 11 bases outside the gene matches. Measured with immunoSEQ multiplex PCR; TCRdb has only the in-frame clones, and not every one. The sample has 45,000 to 50,000 clones; more than 85% are singletons. Sequences were obtained from blood. This chain connects TRBV29-1 to TRBJ2-1, with 7 bases aligning to TRBD2. The TCR sequence derives from a girl under two years old with a congenital heart defect but otherwise immunologically healthy. The CDR3 DNA reads TGCAGCGTTGAAGATTTCAGAAAAGCGGGAAGTGAGCAGTTCTTC. Amino acid sequence: CSVEDFRKAGSEQFF.